Detailed here is one TCR beta chain. Its antigen remains unknown. This CDR3 spans 17 amino acids. The V gene's germline CDR1 is SGHRS and CDR2 YFSETQ. This record comes from a study of immune heterogeneity within non-small cell lung tumors. Overall study results and limits: Significant yet moderate, the positive correlation between local T-cell clonality and local tumor mutational burden reached an R of approximately 0.32. Individual patients mostly differed in their high-frequency T-cell receptor beta clonotypes.

Multiplex PCR amplified the TCR beta CDR3 region. Its first round ran for roughly 10 cycles with 32 V and 13 J primers. Using its own MiXCR run on the multiplex PCR reads, TCRdb lists one record per CDR3 protein. Altogether around 30,000 distinct CDR3 sequences are present, 28% being singletons, with the ten largest covering around 4.1%. For each sample, template was 450 to 750 ng of bulk tumor genomic DNA. Several widely spaced biopsies per primary tumor were taken during surgery. Patients underwent curative surgery for untreated, newly diagnosed non-small cell lung cancer. The receptor was isolated from a man aged 40-49 years with non-small cell lung cancer. The genes are TRBV5-1 and TRBJ2-3; no firm D call. The tail of the sequence fits TRBJ1-5 better, so the J call may be wrong. Sequencing was done on a sample of lung tumor tissue. As DNA, the CDR3 is TGCGCCAGCAGCCCCATCCCGGCCAGTGGGAGCACAGATACGCAGCATTTT. It codes for CASSPIPASGSTDTQHF.